This TCR beta chain was sequenced during a study of T cell responses to AZD1222 COVID-19 vaccine. Clones were read by immunoSEQ multiplex PCR, and TCRdb kept only the in-frame ones, dropping some. Among 130,000 to 150,000 clones listed, approximately 91% were seen once. Between the trimmed V and J ends, which lost 0 bases and 0 bases, there was a span of 4 bases. Germline V gene data show CDR1 as SGDLS and CDR2 as YYNGEE. The CDR3 runs to 15 residues. This sequence joins TRBV9 and TRBJ2-6; D gene unclear. Material: peripheral blood, obtained 28 days after the second AZD1222 dose. The clonotype was recovered from an adult who received the AZD1222 COVID-19 vaccine. The CDR3 DNA reads as TGTGCCAGCAGCGTAGGAGTCTCTGGGGCCAACGTCCTGACTTTC. Its translation: CASSVGVSGANVLTF. Complete variable domain (other parts from reference TRBV9 and TRBJ2-6): DSGVTQTPKHLITATGQRVTLRCSPRSGDLSVYWYQQSLDQGLQFLIQYYNGEERAKGNILERFSAQQFPDLHSELNLSSLELGDSALYFCASSVGVSGANVLTFGAGSRLTVL.